This TCR beta chain was identified during a study of blood T cell repertoires in COVID-19. Trimming stripped 0 bases from V and 6 bases from J, with 11 bases between. There are 15 residues in the CDR3. Germline CDR1 SEHNR, CDR2 FQNEAQ (reference sequence). This table comes from immunoSEQ multiplex PCR, and its TCRdb copy is limited to in-frame clones, with some not included. Among 180,000 or so clones listed, around 86% were seen once. This clone came up once. This sequence was found in a man aged 55 to 70 with acute or convalescent COVID-19. The specimen was peripheral blood. The V and J genes are TRBV7-9 and TRBJ2-2, with D possibly being TRBD1 (6 bases). CDR3 loop: CASSLARGQSGELFF. The CDR3 region has the DNA TGTGCCAGCAGCTTAGCACGAGGACAGTCCGGGGAGCTGTTTTTT.